A single sample is the source of the 14 T cell receptor beta chains below, sequenced in a study of human CD8 memory T cell subsets. Researchers made TCR beta libraries via UMI-labeled 5' RACE. TCRdb re-called the 5' RACE reads and shows each CDR3 protein once, DNA omitted. Its table lists about 10,000 distinct CDR3 sequences. What was sequenced was CD8+ T cells from PBMCs. The receptors shown here come from a human donor in good health.

The CDR3 protein is CASSPRSVQGSAYEQYF. The chain joins TRBV18 to TRBJ2-7; absent DNA, TCRdb's TRBD1 call cannot be checked. Germline CDR1 reads KGHSH; CDR2 reads LQKENI. The CDR3 runs 17 residues. Full variable domain (rest looked up from reference TRBV18 and TRBJ2-7): NAGVMQNPRHLVRRRGQEARLRCSPMKGHSHVYWYRQLPEEGLKFMVYLQKENIIDESGMPKERFSAEFPKEGPSILRIQQVVRGDSAAYFCASSPRSVQGSAYEQYFGPGTRLTVT.

J is TRBJ2-1 and V is TRBV19; TCRdb designates TRBD1, a call that cannot be tested without DNA. The germline V gene encodes CDR1 LNHDA and CDR2 SQIVND (reference sequence). The CDR3 loop spans 13 amino acids. This CDR3 reads CASSIDGGNEQFF. Looking up the rest from reference TRBV19 and TRBJ2-1 gives the full variable domain: DGGITQSPKYLFRKEGQNVTLSCEQNLNHDAMYWYRQDPGQGLRLIYYSQIVNDFQKGDIAEGYSVSREKKESFPLTVTSAQKNPTAFYLCASSIDGGNEQFFGPGTRLTVL.

The chain joins TRBV20-1 to TRBJ2-1; TCRdb outputs TRBD2, but without DNA this stays unchecked. Germline V gene lookup returns CDR1 DFQATT and CDR2 SNEGSKA (reference sequence). The CDR3 loop spans 14 amino acids. The CDR3 here is CSGSSGSTYNEQFF.

The chain joins TRBV3-1 to TRBJ2-2. Germline V lookup: CDR1 LGHDT, CDR2 YNNKEL (reference sequence). The CDR3 is 13 residues long. CDR3 protein: CASSQESDGELFF.

This clonotype is called medium-sized (0.01 to 0.1%) based on its frequency. This chain links TRBV20-1 with TRBJ1-5; without DNA, the TCRdb call of TRBD1 cannot be checked. In germline, CDR1 is DFQATT, CDR2 SNEGSKA (reference sequence). The CDR3 consists of 13 residues. The CDR3 spells CSARDSSNQPQHF.

The chain's CDR3 is CASSVGTSGDNEQFF. This chain uses TRBV9 with TRBJ2-1; TCRdb picks TRBD2, but there is no DNA to check that call. CDR3 length: 15 amino acids. CDR1 is SGDLS and CDR2 is YYNGEE in the germline V gene.

V gene TRBV12-3 or TRBV12-4 combines with J gene TRBJ2-6; the D gene TCRdb calls, TRBD1, cannot be checked with no DNA. The CDR3 covers 13 residues. The CDR3 spells CASSGSGANVLTF.

The chain is built from TRBV7-2 and TRBJ2-1; the TCRdb call, TRBD1, lacks DNA for checking. Germline V gives CDR1 SGHTA, CDR2 FQGNSA. The CDR3 totals 14 residues. CDR3 amino acids: CASTTWGGANEQFF.

This chain uses TRBV7-8 with TRBJ2-5; TCRdb reports TRBD1, a call that lacks DNA to check it against. Germline assignment: CDR1 SGHVS and CDR2 FQNEAQ. The CDR3 length is 15 residues. The CDR3 sequence is CASSVEQGPRETQYF. Using reference TRBV7-8 and TRBJ2-5 for the parts outside the CDR3, the full variable domain is GAGVSQSPRYKVAKRGQDVALRCDPISGHVSLFWYQQALGQGPEFLTYFQNEAQLDKSGLPSDRFFAERPEGSVSTLKIQRTQQEDSAVYLCASSVEQGPRETQYFGPGTRLLVL.

The chain employs TRBV7-9 and TRBJ2-1; TCRdb's assignment of TRBD2 cannot be checked, as there is no DNA. The V gene's germline CDR1 is SEHNR and CDR2 FQNEAQ (reference sequence). This CDR3 region has 13 residues. CDR3 loop: CASSPPTSGTQFF.

This CDR3 is CASSFNPGQGEDEQYF. The chain employs TRBV7-9 and TRBJ2-7; TCRdb returns TRBD1, unconfirmable since there is no DNA. Germline-derived CDR1 and CDR2 are SEHNR and FQNEAQ (reference sequence). The CDR3 runs 16 residues.

V usage is TRBV2 and J usage is TRBJ2-5. Germline V gene sequence: CDR1 SNHLY, CDR2 FYNNEI. The CDR3 has 14 amino acids. The CDR3 spells CASSDRNPQETQYF.

This clonotype is identified as medium-sized (0.01 to 0.1%) from frequency. The chain employs TRBV7-9 and TRBJ2-4; TCRdb's D call, TRBD2, is unchecked because there is no DNA. This CDR3 comprises 20 residues. Per germline, CDR1 SEHNR and CDR2 FQNEAQ (reference sequence). The CDR3 protein is CASSLTRTSGGSPTKNIQYF.

This chain links TRBV6-2 or TRBV6-3 with TRBJ2-1; lacking DNA, the TRBD2 call made by TCRdb goes unchecked. The germline gives CDR1 MNHEY, CDR2 SVGEGT. The CDR3 consists of 15 residues. CDR3 residues: CASSYGGSATNEQFF.